This TCR beta chain was captured in a study of response to subunit inactivated influenza vaccine. Via MiXCR, TCRdb re-called the RT-PCR reads, giving one row per CDR3 protein. The repertoire includes 500,000 to 650,000 distinct CDR3 sequences, approximately 7.1% of them detected once, and over 10% sits in the top ten. This clonotype has at least ten counts. CDR3 length: 16 amino acids. The V gene end was trimmed by 5 bases and the J gene end by 0 bases; junction bases not matched to a gene: 8. V is TRBV12-3 or TRBV12-4 and J is TRBJ1-1; 8 bases match TRBD1. This sequence originates from a man between 45 and 75 years old who received an inactivated influenza vaccine. The input for sequencing was PBMCs from blood, taken less than 25 months after vaccination. CDR3 coding DNA: TGTGCCAGCAGTGCAAGGACAGGGCAATTGAACACTGAAGCTTTCTTT. Residues: CASSARTGQLNTEAFF.